The sample holds a few counts of the clone carrying this T cell receptor beta chain. Its antigen is still unknown. One junction end disagrees with the germline gene, perhaps due to a read error. The data belong to a study of cytomegalovirus exposure and HLA in healthy donors. General study findings and limits: TCR beta chains numbering 164 were designated cytomegalovirus-associated.

Per the germline V gene, CDR1 is LGHNA and CDR2 is YSLEER. The CDR3 is 13 amino acids. The PCR had 60 Vbeta and 13 Jbeta primers. Generated by immunoSEQ multiplex PCR, the TCRdb table keeps only in-frame clones and is missing some. This table holds 90,000 to 120,000 clones, more than 70% found once. The sequencing input was PBMCs. This sequence originates from a young man in good health and CMV-seronegative. The chain links TRBV4-3 to TRBJ1-1; D is perhaps TRBD1 (5 bases). For the CDR3, the DNA is TGCGCCAGCAGCCAAGCAGGGAACCCTGAAGCTTTCTTT. It yields the protein CASSQAGNPEAFF.